A single sample is the source of the 22 T cell receptor beta chains below, sequenced in a study of radiation and T cells in renal cell carcinoma. Indicated time point: baseline pretreatment blood. Treatment given: 15 Gy SBRT to primary tumor, nephrectomy 4 weeks later. The table came from immunoSEQ multiplex PCR; TCRdb's copy has only in-frame clones and leaves some out. The sample holds 94,000 or so clones, roughly four fifths seen once. Sequences were derived from blood, sampled from a patient whose treatment included radiotherapy and nephrectomy. The receptors were gathered from a man aged 55 to 70 with renal cell carcinoma.

The rearrangement uses TRBV28 and TRBJ1-2; 9 positions match TRBD1. Germline values: CDR1 MDHEN, CDR2 SYDVKM. The CDR3 covers 14 residues. V lost 6 bases, J lost 4 bases, and 6 bases stayed unmatched. CDR3 sequence reads: CASSPTGGIYGYTF. The CDR3 nucleotides read TGTGCCAGCAGCCCGACAGGGGGAATCTATGGCTACACCTTC.

This chain connects TRBV10-2 to TRBJ2-4; 10 bases are shared with TRBD2. This CDR3 spans 14 amino acids. The V segment lost 2 bases and the J segment 8 bases; nucleotides outside the gene matches: 3. Germline V gives CDR1 WSHSY, CDR2 SAAADI. The CDR3 region is CASSEGAGGYIQYF. CDR3 coding DNA: TGCGCCAGCAGTGAGGGAGCGGGAGGGTACATTCAGTACTTC.

This clone was counted only a few times. The chain employs TRBV6-1 and TRBJ1-5; 7 bases align to TRBD1. CDR1 is MNHNS, CDR2 SASEGT, per germline. Unmatched junction bases numbered 4, after V lost 2 bases and J lost 0 bases. The CDR3 totals 16 residues. CDR3 sequence reads: CASSEQGGYSNQPQHF. CDR3 sequence (DNA): TGTGCCAGCAGTGAACAGGGGGGCTATAGCAATCAGCCCCAGCATTTT.

In this sample, this clone turned up a few times. V gene TRBV4-1 combines with J gene TRBJ1-5, with 8 nucleotides matching TRBD1. With V trimmed by 5 bases and J by 0 bases, 6 bases remained unmatched. The CDR3 is 16 amino acids. The germline V gene has CDR1 MGHRA and CDR2 YSYEKL. CDR3 bases: TGCGCCAGCAGCACCGGACAGGGCCATAGCAATCAGCCCCAGCATTTT. Amino acids: CASSTGQGHSNQPQHF.

This clone was picked up one time. V usage is TRBV4-1 and J usage is TRBJ1-4; D gene ambiguous. The germline gives CDR1 MGHRA, CDR2 YSYEKL. V was cut by 1 base and J by 0 bases, with 6 bases left in between. CDR3 length: 15 residues. CDR3 sequence: CASSQGRATNEKLFF. Here the CDR3 DNA reads TGCGCCAGCAGCCAAGGAAGGGCAACTAATGAAAAACTGTTTTTT.

The gene calls are TRBV10-3 and TRBJ2-7; the D call may be TRBD1 or TRBD2 (5 bases each). Germline CDR1 is ENHRY and CDR2 is SYGVKD. Trimming pared 7 bases from V and 0 bases from J, leaving 22 bases between. The CDR3 contains 17 residues. CDR3 DNA: TGTGCCATCACCAAGTTGGGCGAGGGCAGGGTCTCCTACGAGCAGTACTTC. Translated: CAITKLGEGRVSYEQYF.

This clone was detected once. The V call is TRBV5-6, the J call TRBJ2-5; possibly TRBD2 for D (5 bases). Germline V lookup: CDR1 SGHDT, CDR2 YYEEEE. The CDR3 sequence is 13 residues long. Trimming left V 2 bases short and J 5 bases short, with 10 bases between. CDR3 in amino acids: CASSFLGVETQYF. CDR3 sequence (DNA): TGTGCCAGCAGCTTTCTGGGAGTGGAGACCCAGTACTTC.

For the CDR3, the DNA is TGTGCCAGCAGAAGGACCAATGAGCAGTTCTTC. Translating it yields CASRRTNEQFF. V usage is TRBV6-1 and J usage is TRBJ2-1; unclear D gene. Trimming took off 6 bases at V and 6 bases at J, with 6 bases between the two ends. Germline V gives CDR1 MNHNS, CDR2 SASEGT. This CDR3 has 11 residues.

The chain links TRBV13 to TRBJ1-1; D is undetermined. V lost 5 bases to trimming and J lost 1 base, with 11 bases between them. The V gene's germline CDR1 is PRHDT and CDR2 FYEKMQ (reference sequence). This CDR3 is built from 14 residues. The DNA for the CDR3 is TGTGCCAGCAGCATAATGGGAAGGAACACTGAAGCTTTCTTT. Protein: CASSIMGRNTEAFF.

CDR3 sequence: CASSPLRGTDTQYF. The CDR3 nucleotides read TGTGCCAGCAGCCCCCTTAGGGGCACAGATACGCAGTATTTT. The chain carries TRBV7-2 and TRBJ2-3; D gene ambiguous. This CDR3 is 14 amino acids long. CDR1 and CDR2 from the germline V gene are SGHTA and FQGNSA. Trimming removed 5 bases at V and 1 base at J, with 10 bases between. The full variable domain, with the rest looked up from reference TRBV7-2 and TRBJ2-3, is GAGVSQSPSNKVTEKGKDVELRCDPISGHTALYWYRQSLGQGLEFLIYFQGNSAPDKSGLPSDRFSAERTGGSVSTLTIQRTQQEDSAVYLCASSPLRGTDTQYFGPGTRLTVL.

The V and J genes are TRBV29-1 and TRBJ1-1; D is undetermined. The CDR3 contains 11 residues. Trimming took 4 bases from V and 2 from J, leaving 5 bases between them. In germline, CDR1 is SQVTM, CDR2 ANQGSEA. CDR3 protein: CSVGDNTEAFF. CDR3 sequence (DNA): TGCAGCGTTGGTGATAACACTGAAGCTTTCTTT.

The chain uses TRBV5-5 and TRBJ1-1; D might be TRBD1 (5 bases). Germline V gene lookup returns CDR1 SGHKS and CDR2 YYEKEE (reference sequence). Trimming took off 0 bases at V and 7 bases at J, with 10 bases between the two ends. This CDR3 spans 13 amino acids. The CDR3 DNA reads TGTGCCAGCAGCTTGGCCGGGGCAGATGAAGCTTTCTTT. Protein: CASSLAGADEAFF.

This clone showed up just once. The V gene is TRBV6-6, the J gene TRBJ2-5, with TRBD2 matching 8 bases. The CDR3 has 14 amino acids. With V trimmed by 5 bases and J by 0 bases, 2 bases remained unmatched. The germline gives CDR1 MNHNY, CDR2 SVGAGI (reference sequence). CDR3 region: CASSRLAYQETQYF. The DNA for the CDR3 is TGTGCCAGCAGTCGACTAGCGTACCAAGAGACCCAGTACTTC.

The rearrangement uses TRBV7-8 and TRBJ2-1; the D is unclear. V was cut by 1 base and J by 10 bases, with 11 bases left in between. The CDR3 contains 13 residues. Germline V CDR1 and CDR2: SGHVS, FQNEAQ. Here the CDR3 reads CASSLGPVSEQFF. The CDR3 DNA follows: TGTGCCAGCAGCTTAGGGCCCGTCAGCGAGCAGTTCTTC.

The chain is built from TRBV4-2 and TRBJ2-1; D may be TRBD1 or TRBD2 (5 bases each). The germline V and J ends were trimmed by 3 bases and 5 bases, with 14 bases remaining between them. Germline assignment: CDR1 LGHNA and CDR2 YNFKEQ. The CDR3 is 15 residues long. DNA of the CDR3: TGTGCCAGCAGCCACGCCGGGACCAGGAACAATGAGCAGTTCTTC. The encoded protein is CASSHAGTRNNEQFF.

The chain carries TRBV9 and TRBJ1-2; D not certain. V gave up 0 bases and J gave up 3 bases, with 15 bases separating them. This CDR3 has 16 amino acids. CDR1 and CDR2 (germline): SGDLS, YYNGEE. The CDR3 DNA reads as TGTGCCAGCAGCGTAGATCCGGCAGGCCGGGACTATGGCTACACCTTC. This gives the protein CASSVDPAGRDYGYTF.

This clone was picked up many times. The chain couples TRBV11-2 to TRBJ2-7; possible D gene TRBD2, 6 bases. CDR3 size: 15 residues. Between the trimmed V and J ends, which lost 5 bases and 7 bases, there was a span of 21 bases. Germline V gene data show CDR1 as SGHAT and CDR2 as FQNNGV. The CDR3 nucleotides read TGTGCCAGCAGCCTCACCCCCGGGGGAGGTAGGGAGCAGTACTTC. Its protein is CASSLTPGGGREQYF.

The chain joins TRBV2 to TRBJ1-1; unclear D gene. In germline, CDR1 is SNHLY, CDR2 FYNNEI. With 3 bases removed from V and 0 bases from J, the gap between germline ends came to 11 bases. This CDR3 has 15 amino acids. In nucleotides, the CDR3 is TGTGCCAGCAGTGAGGTAGGGCAGATGAACACTGAAGCTTTCTTT. It encodes CASSEVGQMNTEAFF.

The chain carries TRBV19 and TRBJ2-7; the D gene is possibly TRBD1 (6 bases). CDR1 is LNHDA and CDR2 is SQIVND in the germline V gene (reference sequence). V lost 8 bases to trimming and J lost 0 bases, with 20 bases between them. The length of the CDR3 is 16 residues. For the CDR3, the DNA is TGTGCCAGTTCTGGCCCTTCCACGGGACACTCCTACGAGCAGTACTTC. Translating gives CASSGPSTGHSYEQYF. Filled out from reference TRBV19 and TRBJ2-7, the complete variable domain reads DGGITQSPKYLFRKEGQNVTLSCEQNLNHDAMYWYRQDPGQGLRLIYYSQIVNDFQKGDIAEGYSVSREKKESFPLTVTSAQKNPTAFYLCASSGPSTGHSYEQYFGPGTRLTVT.

A single count supports this clone. CDR3 region: CASSPDGGANQPQHF. CDR3 nucleotide sequence: TGTGCCAGCAGTCCCGACGGGGGCGCGAATCAGCCCCAGCATTTT. The V and J genes are TRBV28 and TRBJ1-5, with D maybe TRBD1 (6 bases). With 5 bases removed from V and 4 bases from J, the gap between germline ends came to 15 bases. In germline, CDR1 is MDHEN, CDR2 SYDVKM. The CDR3 loop spans 15 amino acids.

The chain carries TRBV7-6 and TRBJ2-1; D is uncertain. Trimming left V 1 base short and J 10 bases short, with 11 bases between. The CDR3 loop spans 13 amino acids. The V gene's germline CDR1 is SGHVS and CDR2 FNYEAQ. Written as DNA, the CDR3 is TGTGCCAGCAGCTTAGAGGGCGTTGGGGAGCAGTTCTTC. It is translated as CASSLEGVGEQFF.

The chain uses TRBV18 and TRBJ2-1; 11 nucleotides match TRBD2. This CDR3 region has 15 residues. With 5 bases clipped from V and 8 bases from J, the junction kept 8 bases outside the gene matches. Germline assignment: CDR1 KGHSH and CDR2 LQKENI. CDR3: CASSVAGGPSDEQFF. In DNA form, the CDR3 reads TGTGCCAGCTCAGTAGCGGGAGGGCCCTCGGATGAGCAGTTCTTC.